This T cell receptor beta chain was documented in a study of cytomegalovirus exposure and HLA in healthy donors. As to this clone: As yet, its antigen is unknown.

Study-wide findings and caveats: Most TCR sequences showed up rarely, but some public TCRs showed up in many donors.

TCRdb keeps only in-frame clones here, not all; method: immunoSEQ multiplex PCR. The table lists about 190,000 clones, approximately 80% of them singletons. This TCR was sampled from a man aged 18 to 30 in good health and CMV-seropositive. What was sequenced was PBMCs.

The CDR3 loop reads CASTLAGGLEQYF. In nucleotides, the CDR3 is TGTGCCAGCACCCTTGCGGGGGGTCTCGAGCAGTACTTC. The rearrangement joins TRBV7-9 to TRBJ2-7; 8 bases are shared with TRBD2. Germline assignment: CDR1 SEHNR and CDR2 FQNEAQ (reference sequence). V was pared by 7 bases and J by 6 bases, with 8 bases of the junction left unmatched. The CDR3 is made up of 13 amino acids.